This T cell receptor beta chain was sequenced for a study of chemoradiotherapy in HPV16-positive cancers. Generated by immunoSEQ multiplex PCR, the TCRdb table keeps only in-frame clones and is missing some. Of about 4,700 clones detected, over 70% appear once; the ten largest clones hold over 4%. The CDR3 totals 14 residues. The V gene's germline CDR1 is SGHRS and CDR2 YFSETQ. Deletions cut 0 bases from V and 5 bases from J, with 11 bases between. This chain joins TRBV5-1 and TRBJ1-1; D is unclear. The clonotype was recovered from a human donor with HPV-associated anogenital cancer. Sequences were derived from tumor tissue, sampled from a patient who underwent chemoradiotherapy. The chain's CDR3 is CASSLDGYGTEAFF. CDR3 coding DNA: TGCGCCAGCAGCTTGGACGGGTATGGGACTGAAGCTTTCTTT.